These T cell receptor beta chains were read from a single sample in a study of T cell responses to AZD1222 COVID-19 vaccine. Using immunoSEQ multiplex PCR, the repertoire was profiled, and TCRdb retains in-frame clones only, with some absent. The table lists some 120,000 clones, about 79% of them singletons. Sequencing was performed on peripheral blood, taken 28 days after the second AZD1222 dose. The source is an adult who received the AZD1222 COVID-19 vaccine. Both conserved end residues are part of each CDR3.

cdr3_aa: CATTGSDTDTQYF; v_call: TRBV24-1; j_call: TRBJ2-3
cdr3_aa: CASSLVLSSYEQYF; v_call: TRBV5-6; j_call: TRBJ2-7
cdr3_aa: CASSLAIGGPTEAFF; v_call: TRBV7-8; j_call: TRBJ1-1
cdr3_aa: CASSLDRARTEAFF; v_call: TRBV5-1; j_call: TRBJ1-1
cdr3_aa: CASSEGAQTGYTF; v_call: TRBV6-1; j_call: TRBJ1-2
cdr3_aa: CASREGTYNEQFF; v_call: TRBV5-1; j_call: TRBJ2-1
cdr3_aa: CASSGLLTNTEAFF; v_call: TRBV2; j_call: TRBJ1-1
cdr3_aa: CASSRRTANEKLFF; v_call: TRBV4-1; j_call: TRBJ1-4
cdr3_aa: CASSITGDTYGYTF; v_call: TRBV19; j_call: TRBJ1-2
cdr3_aa: CASSVADSHNSPLHF; v_call: TRBV9; j_call: TRBJ1-6
cdr3_aa: CASSLQQGAVEKLFF; v_call: TRBV27; j_call: TRBJ1-4
cdr3_aa: CASSYEQNYGYTF; v_call: TRBV6-5; j_call: TRBJ1-2
cdr3_aa: CASRDVNYGYTF; v_call: TRBV28; j_call: TRBJ1-2
cdr3_aa: CASSHPGQGKNQPQHF; v_call: TRBV4-1; j_call: TRBJ1-5
cdr3_aa: CASRRGASSSTDTQYF; v_call: TRBV21-1; j_call: TRBJ2-3
cdr3_aa: CASSRRTGSYEQYF; v_call: TRBV3-1/TRBV3-2; j_call: TRBJ2-7
cdr3_aa: CASSRTDYNSPLHF; v_call: TRBV3-1/TRBV3-2; j_call: TRBJ1-6
cdr3_aa: CASSLGRGGDQETQYF; v_call: TRBV11-2; j_call: TRBJ2-5
cdr3_aa: CASSYSGTGDSPLHF; v_call: TRBV6-5; j_call: TRBJ1-6
cdr3_aa: CASSFSGHDTQYF; v_call: TRBV7-7; j_call: TRBJ2-3
cdr3_aa: CASSPRGGTDYEQYF; v_call: TRBV7-8; j_call: TRBJ2-7
cdr3_aa: CASSLTGGPETQYF; v_call: TRBV28; j_call: TRBJ2-5
cdr3_aa: CASSPTGAGYTF; v_call: TRBV27; j_call: TRBJ1-2
cdr3_aa: CASSPNDAGQQFF; v_call: TRBV6-5; j_call: TRBJ2-1
cdr3_aa: CASSWGGGALYEQYF; v_call: TRBV5-6; j_call: TRBJ2-7
cdr3_aa: CASSSPLGQRWSEETQYF; v_call: TRBV11-2; j_call: TRBJ2-5
cdr3_aa: CASSFGTNQPQHF; v_call: TRBV5-6; j_call: TRBJ1-5
cdr3_aa: CSARTGRNTEAFF; v_call: TRBV29-1; j_call: TRBJ1-1
cdr3_aa: CASSLGPILGQPQHF; v_call: TRBV7-2; j_call: TRBJ1-5
cdr3_aa: CASSPSTGYSAFF; v_call: TRBV28; j_call: TRBJ1-1
cdr3_aa: CASSPPTSSFQYTLANTIYF; v_call: TRBV18; j_call: TRBJ1-3
cdr3_aa: CASSLDGGDYEQYF; v_call: TRBV7-9; j_call: TRBJ2-7
cdr3_aa: CASSAGGPELTDTQYF; v_call: TRBV10-2; j_call: TRBJ2-3
cdr3_aa: CASSPVREAGGFTDTQYF; v_call: TRBV3-1/TRBV3-2; j_call: TRBJ2-3
cdr3_aa: CSASEGQARNTIYF; v_call: TRBV20-1; j_call: TRBJ1-3
cdr3_aa: CASSLTGVAEKLFF; v_call: TRBV19; j_call: TRBJ1-4
cdr3_aa: CASSSADVQNEKLFF; v_call: TRBV7-9; j_call: TRBJ1-4
cdr3_aa: CSASGVSGNSPLHF; v_call: TRBV20-1; j_call: TRBJ1-6
cdr3_aa: CASRFSYTQYF; v_call: TRBV5-1; j_call: TRBJ2-3
cdr3_aa: CASSRLGTGPYNEQFF; v_call: TRBV14; j_call: TRBJ2-1
cdr3_aa: CASSQVLRRTWDEKLFF; v_call: TRBV3-1/TRBV3-2; j_call: TRBJ1-4
cdr3_aa: CSGLATHNEQFF; v_call: TRBV29-1; j_call: TRBJ2-1
cdr3_aa: CASSHGLGKTNEKLFF; v_call: TRBV5-1; j_call: TRBJ1-4
cdr3_aa: CASSRTGINTGELFF; v_call: TRBV11-3; j_call: TRBJ2-2
cdr3_aa: CASSFYGQETQYF; v_call: TRBV2; j_call: TRBJ2-5
cdr3_aa: CAISEPLDGNNQPQHF; v_call: TRBV10-3; j_call: TRBJ1-5
cdr3_aa: CGSNRDRADNEQFF; v_call: TRBV5-1; j_call: TRBJ2-1
cdr3_aa: CAISPGQGNQPQHF; v_call: TRBV10-3; j_call: TRBJ1-5
cdr3_aa: CASSPSTENNYGYTF; v_call: TRBV6-5; j_call: TRBJ1-2
cdr3_aa: CASRGGLYTGELFF; v_call: TRBV2; j_call: TRBJ2-2
cdr3_aa: CASRARPATGELFF; v_call: TRBV7-2; j_call: TRBJ2-2
cdr3_aa: CSVSRGNTEAFF; v_call: TRBV29-1; j_call: TRBJ1-1
cdr3_aa: CAISGPGTEAFF; v_call: TRBV10-3; j_call: TRBJ1-1
cdr3_aa: CASSLAAGGTEAFF; v_call: TRBV3-1/TRBV3-2; j_call: TRBJ1-1
cdr3_aa: CASSGEGASNQPQHF; v_call: TRBV2; j_call: TRBJ1-5